Only a few counts were recorded for the clone carrying this T cell receptor beta chain. Antigen specificity is unknown. Survey-level resolution applied to immunoSEQ assay v3.0. Libraries were prepared by immunoSEQ multiplex PCR; TCRdb keeps only in-frame clonotypes and omits some of them. Among 15,000 to 20,000 clones listed, around 76% were seen once. The data belong to a study of long-term antiretroviral therapy in people with HIV. Findings and caveats of the study: The range of CDR3 lengths in HIV repertoires proved narrower than that found in controls. The data indicate that diversity increased after ART but remained below transplant donor controls.

Trimming took off 0 bases at V and 14 bases at J, with 13 bases between the two ends. This CDR3 is 11 amino acids long. Looked up from germline, CDR1 is GTSNPN and CDR2 is SVGIG (reference sequence). The TCR comes from a man aged 45-60 years with HIV. The gene calls are TRBV30 and TRBJ1-2; D is possibly TRBD1 (5 bases). The sequencing used unsorted PBMCs, collected 2.2 years after starting antiretroviral therapy. CDR3 protein: CAWSVGGRGTF. The CDR3 nucleotides are TGTGCCTGGAGTGTAGGAGGGCGGGGGACCTTC. The whole variable domain, remainder taken from reference TRBV30 and TRBJ1-2, is SQTIHQWPATLVQPVGSPLSLECTVEGTSNPNLYWYRQAAGRGLQLLFYSVGIGQISSEVPQNLSASRPQDRQFILSSKKLLLSDSGFYLCAWSVGGRGTFGSGTRLTVV.